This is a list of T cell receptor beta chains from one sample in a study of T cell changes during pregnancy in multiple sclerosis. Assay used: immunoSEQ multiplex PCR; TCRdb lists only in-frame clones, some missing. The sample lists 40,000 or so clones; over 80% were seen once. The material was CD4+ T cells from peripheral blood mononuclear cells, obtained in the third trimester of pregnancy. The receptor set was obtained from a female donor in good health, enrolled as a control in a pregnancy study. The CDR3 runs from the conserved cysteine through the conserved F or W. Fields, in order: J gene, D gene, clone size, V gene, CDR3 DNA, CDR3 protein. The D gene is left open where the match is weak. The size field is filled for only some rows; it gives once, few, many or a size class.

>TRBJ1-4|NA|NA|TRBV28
TGTGCCAGCAGTTTTGGGGGGGGAAGTGAAAAACTGTTTTTT
CASSFGGGSEKLFF
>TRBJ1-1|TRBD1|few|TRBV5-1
TGCGCCAGCAGCTTGGGACAGGGGTTCATGAACACTGAAGCTTTCTTT
CASSLGQGFMNTEAFF
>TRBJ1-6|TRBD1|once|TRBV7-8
TGTGCCAGCAGCTTAGCTGTCAGGGGGGTGCTGGTCCACTTT
CASSLAVRGVLVHF
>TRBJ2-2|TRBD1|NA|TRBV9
TGTGCCAGCAGCGAGGGACAGGGATCCGGGGAGCTGTTTTTT
CASSEGQGSGELFF
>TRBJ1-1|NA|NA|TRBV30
TGTGCCTCTACAACCGGGGGGCCTGAAGCTTTCTTT
CASTTGGPEAFF
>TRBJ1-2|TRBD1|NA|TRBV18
TGTGCCAGCTCACCTATGGAGGGGGCGAGGGGCTACACCTTC
CASSPMEGARGYTF
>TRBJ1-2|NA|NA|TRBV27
TGTGCCACCCGGGGGGGGCGATGGGTATATGGCTACACCTTC
CATRGGRWVYGYTF
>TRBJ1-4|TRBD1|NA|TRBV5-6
TGTGCCAGCAGCTTGGGACAGGGAGGTAATGAAAAACTGTTTTTT
CASSLGQGGNEKLFF
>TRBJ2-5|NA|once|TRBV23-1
TGCGCCACCGTGGGGGAGGAGAAGACCCAGTACTTC
CATVGEEKTQYF
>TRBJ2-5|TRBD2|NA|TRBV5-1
TGCGCCAGCAGCTCGGGACTAGCGGGGGGTTGGGAACAAGAGACCCAGTACTTC
CASSSGLAGGWEQETQYF
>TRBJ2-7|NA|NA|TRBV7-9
TGTGCCAGCAGCTCCCAAACTTTTAAACAGGGCTACGAGCAGTACTTC
CASSSQTFKQGYEQYF
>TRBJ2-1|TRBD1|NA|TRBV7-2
TGTGCCAGCAGCTTAGTGATCGGGACAGGGCGAAACAATGAGCAGTTCTTC
CASSLVIGTGRNNEQFF
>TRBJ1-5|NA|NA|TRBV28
TGTGCCAGCAGTTTAGTAGGCGGGCAGCCCCAGCATTTT
CASSLVGGQPQHF
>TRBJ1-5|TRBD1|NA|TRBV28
TGTGCCAGCAGATCGGACAGGGGGAATCAGCCCCAGCATTTT
CASRSDRGNQPQHF
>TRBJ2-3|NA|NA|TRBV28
TGTGCCAGCAGTTTTCTCCCGAGAGGAGGTTTT
CASSFLPRGGF
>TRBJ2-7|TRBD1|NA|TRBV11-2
TGTGCCAGCAGCCGGGACAGCTCCTACGAGCAGTACTTC
CASSRDSSYEQYF
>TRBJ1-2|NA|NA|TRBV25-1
TGTGCCAGCAGTGAATTTAGTTCCCTAGGCTACACCTTC
CASSEFSSLGYTF
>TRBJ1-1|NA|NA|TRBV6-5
TGTGCCAGCAGTTATAGAGCACACACTGAAGCTTTCTTT
CASSYRAHTEAFF
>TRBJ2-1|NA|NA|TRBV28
TGTGCCAGCAGCTCCAGGACAGCCGACTCCTACAATGAGCAGTTCTTC
CASSSRTADSYNEQFF
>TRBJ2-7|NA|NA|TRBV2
TGTGCCAGCAGTGAATGGGGGGAAACGGGAGAGCAGTACTTC
CASSEWGETGEQYF
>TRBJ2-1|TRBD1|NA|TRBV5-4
TGTGCCAGCAGCTTCGGTCAGGGGGCCGGTCTAGCTTCCTACAATGAGCAGTTCTTC
CASSFGQGAGLASYNEQFF
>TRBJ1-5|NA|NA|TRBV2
TGTGCCACACGGCCCGGGGTCGGTCAGCCCCAGCATTTT
CATRPGVGQPQHF
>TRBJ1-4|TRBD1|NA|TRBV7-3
TGTGCCAGCAGCTTTGTATGGGGACAGGGGGGAGAAAAACTGTTTTTT
CASSFVWGQGGEKLFF
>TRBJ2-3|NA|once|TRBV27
TGTGCCAGCACCCCAAGGGGGTCTAGCACAGATACGCAGTATTTT
CASTPRGSSTDTQYF
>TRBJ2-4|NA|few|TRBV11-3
TGTGCCAGCAGCTTAGCAGTCGTCCGGAGCGCCAAAAACATTCAGTACTTC
CASSLAVVRSAKNIQYF
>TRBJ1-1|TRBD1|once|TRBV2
TGTGCCAGCAGTCTGCAGGGGGCGGTGAACACTGAAGCTTTCTTT
CASSLQGAVNTEAFF
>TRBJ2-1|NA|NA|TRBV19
TGTGCCACCAAATTTCGGGGGTCCTACAATGAGCAGTTCTTC
CATKFRGSYNEQFF
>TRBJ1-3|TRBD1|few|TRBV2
TGTGCCAGCAGCGTAGGACAGGGGACTGGAAACACCATATATTTT
CASSVGQGTGNTIYF
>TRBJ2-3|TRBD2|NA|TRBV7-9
TGTGCCAGCAGCTTAGGGTTGAGCGGGGGCACAGATACGCAGTATTTT
CASSLGLSGGTDTQYF
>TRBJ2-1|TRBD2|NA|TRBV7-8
TGTGCCAGCAGCCCCCGGGGACTAGTCGCTTCTATTAACTACAATGAGCAGTTCTTC
CASSPRGLVASINYNEQFF
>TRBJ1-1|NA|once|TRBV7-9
TGTGCCAGCAGCTTATTAGAGAACACTGAAGCTTTCTTT
CASSLLENTEAFF
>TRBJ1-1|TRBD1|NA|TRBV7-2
TGTGCCAGCAGCACCAAGGCAGGGGGAGACACTGAAGCTTTCTTT
CASSTKAGGDTEAFF
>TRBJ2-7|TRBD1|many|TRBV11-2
TGTGCCAGCAGCCCTCTACGTCGGGACAGCACCTACGAGCAGTACTTC
CASSPLRRDSTYEQYF
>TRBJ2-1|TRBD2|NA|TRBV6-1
TGTGCCAGCTACCCACGGCGGGGGAGTTACAATGAGCAGTTCTTC
CASYPRRGSYNEQFF
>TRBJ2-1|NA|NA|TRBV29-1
TGCAGCGTTCTGGGGCGGGGAGACTACAATGAGCAGTTCTTC
CSVLGRGDYNEQFF
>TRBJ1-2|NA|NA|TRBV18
TGTGCCAGCTCACGAGGAGAGGACTATGGCTACACCTTC
CASSRGEDYGYTF
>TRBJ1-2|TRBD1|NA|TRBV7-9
TGTGCCAGCAGCTTAGGGGGGACAGGTGGCTACACCTTC
CASSLGGTGGYTF
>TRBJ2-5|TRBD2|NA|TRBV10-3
TGTGCCATCAGTAGGGAAGCGGGGGGACGAGAGACCCAGTACTTC
CAISREAGGRETQYF
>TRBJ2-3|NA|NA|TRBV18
TGTGCCAGCTCACCACCAAGCGGCGCAGATACGCAGTATTTT
CASSPPSGADTQYF
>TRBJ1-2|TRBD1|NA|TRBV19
TGTGCCAGTAGTATAGTATGGACAGGGGGAGATGGCTACACCTTC
CASSIVWTGGDGYTF
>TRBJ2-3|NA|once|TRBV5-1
TGCGCCAGCATGGCGGGATCAGGCACAGATACGCAGTATTTT
CASMAGSGTDTQYF
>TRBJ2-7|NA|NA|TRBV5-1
TGCGCCAGCAGCATAGGACAGACCGGCCCCCACGAGCAGTACTTC
CASSIGQTGPHEQYF
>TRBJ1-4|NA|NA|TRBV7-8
TGTGCCAGCAGCTTAGCGTTGACTGGGAATGAAAAACTGTTTTTT
CASSLALTGNEKLFF
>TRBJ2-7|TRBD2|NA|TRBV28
TGTGCCAGCAGTTTAAACGGGGGGAGGTACGAGCAGTACTTC
CASSLNGGRYEQYF